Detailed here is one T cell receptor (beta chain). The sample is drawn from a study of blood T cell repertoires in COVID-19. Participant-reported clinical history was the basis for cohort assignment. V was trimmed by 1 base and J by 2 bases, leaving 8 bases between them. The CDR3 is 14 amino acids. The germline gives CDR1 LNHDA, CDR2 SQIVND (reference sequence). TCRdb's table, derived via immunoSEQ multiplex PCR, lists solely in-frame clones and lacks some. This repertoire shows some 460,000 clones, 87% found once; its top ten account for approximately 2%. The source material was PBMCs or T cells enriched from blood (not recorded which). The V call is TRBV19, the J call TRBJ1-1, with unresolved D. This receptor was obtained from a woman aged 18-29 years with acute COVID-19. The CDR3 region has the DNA TGTGCCAGTAGTATAGGAGGGCTAAACACTGAAGCTTTCTTT. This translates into CASSIGGLNTEAFF.